This entry concerns a single T cell receptor (beta chain). The CDR3 consists of 16 residues. V was pared by 3 bases and J by 3 bases, with 15 bases between. Germline V gene data show CDR1 as LNHNV and CDR2 as YYDKDF (reference sequence). This sample stems from a study of blood T cell repertoires in COVID-19. Study-wide context: There were acute and convalescent COVID-19 samples, and they came from the United States, Italy and Spain.

The study drew participants aged roughly 18 to 89 years from 20 to 30 US areas. Before being deemed recovered, Cohort 3 donors had two negative PCRs, clearance, or symptom resolution. Per the authors' pipeline: Nucleated cell number was recorded as an estimate derived from reference gene primer amplification. Sequencing was performed with immunoSEQ multiplex PCR; in TCRdb, only in-frame clones are kept and a portion is missing. D and trimming were read from the DNA, whereas the V and J calls and clone size are those reported in that table. The sample shows roughly 290,000 clones, around 85% of them seen only once.

The TCR originated in a woman in her 30s who had recovered from COVID-19. The chain recombines TRBV15 with TRBJ1-5, with a possible D match to TRBD1 (5 bases). The sample was PBMCs or T cells enriched from blood (not recorded which). The CDR3 DNA reads TGTGCCACCAGCAGGGGGTTAGGGACTTCCAATCAGCCCCAGCATTTT. Its protein product is CATSRGLGTSNQPQHF.